These T cell receptor beta chains were read from a single sample in a study of response to subunit inactivated influenza vaccine. TCRdb redid the calling of the RT-PCR reads with MiXCR, one entry per CDR3 protein. The data contain more than 700,000 distinct CDR3 sequences, 21% of them singletons. The sequencing here drew on PBMCs from blood, taken about 5 days after vaccination. The receptors shown here come from a man over 45 who received an inactivated influenza vaccine. CDR3s include the opening cysteine and the closing phenylalanine or tryptophan. Fields, in order: J gene, D gene, clone size, V gene, CDR3 protein, CDR3 DNA. A D gene is named only where the DNA matches it firmly. The size field is filled for only some rows; it gives once, few, many or a size class.

J: TRBJ1-1; D: -; size: -; V: TRBV28; CDR3: CATSTGGMNTEAFF; DNA: TGTGCCACCAGCACTGGTGGAATGAACACTGAAGCTTTCTTT
J: TRBJ2-3; D: -; size: few; V: TRBV6-6; CDR3: CASSYDTSDTQYF; DNA: TGTGCCAGCAGTTACGACACCTCAGATACGCAGTATTTT
J: TRBJ1-5; D: TRBD1; size: -; V: TRBV20-1; CDR3: CSATGQGFNQPQHF; DNA: TGCAGTGCTACGGGACAGGGCTTCAATCAGCCCCAGCATTTT
J: TRBJ2-1; D: -; size: few; V: TRBV20-1; CDR3: CSAPDYNEQFF; DNA: TGCAGTGCCCCGGACTACAATGAGCAGTTCTTC
J: TRBJ2-2; D: -; size: -; V: TRBV20-1; CDR3: CSARDFGIPTAGELFF; DNA: TGCAGTGCTAGAGATTTCGGTATCCCAACCGCCGGGGAGCTGTTTTTT
J: TRBJ2-7; D: TRBD2; size: -; V: TRBV20-1; CDR3: CSATPNSGNLDEQYF; DNA: TGCAGTGCCACACCAAATAGCGGGAATCTCGACGAGCAGTACTTC
J: TRBJ1-2; D: -; size: few; V: TRBV21-1; CDR3: CASSIDSLDYGYTF; DNA: TGTGCCAGCAGCATTGACAGCTTAGACTATGGCTACACCTTC
J: TRBJ2-7; D: TRBD2; size: few; V: TRBV12-3/TRBV12-4; CDR3: CASSLKGLAGDHEQYF; DNA: TGTGCCAGCAGTTTAAAGGGCCTAGCGGGAGACCACGAGCAGTACTTC
J: TRBJ2-2; D: -; size: few; V: TRBV20-1; CDR3: CSARPHGGTGELFF; DNA: TGCAGTGCTAGACCTCACGGGGGTACCGGGGAGCTGTTTTTT
J: TRBJ2-7; D: -; size: -; V: TRBV7-8; CDR3: CASSSNRDPYYEQYF; DNA: TGTGCCAGCAGCTCAAACCGGGACCCGTACTACGAGCAGTACTTC
J: TRBJ2-7; D: -; size: -; V: TRBV5-4; CDR3: CASSFHPPGEQYF; DNA: TGTGCCAGCAGCTTCCACCCCCCGGGCGAGCAGTACTTC
J: TRBJ2-2; D: TRBD1; size: few; V: TRBV12-3/TRBV12-4; CDR3: CASSRDRVPGELFF; DNA: TGTGCCAGCAGTCGGGACAGGGTCCCCGGGGAGCTGTTTTTT
J: TRBJ1-4; D: -; size: -; V: TRBV15; CDR3: CATSRGELNEKLFF; DNA: TGTGCCACCAGCAGAGGGGAATTAAATGAAAAACTGTTTTTT
J: TRBJ2-4; D: -; size: -; V: TRBV5-1; CDR3: CASSPDSFLAKNIQYF; DNA: TGCGCCAGCAGCCCGGACTCCTTTCTAGCCAAAAACATTCAGTACTTC
J: TRBJ2-1; D: -; size: -; V: TRBV5-1; CDR3: CASSRIIYDEQFF; DNA: TGCGCCAGCAGCCGGATAATATACGATGAGCAGTTCTTC
J: TRBJ2-5; D: -; size: few; V: TRBV10-3; CDR3: CAISGMGRNQETQYF; DNA: TGTGCCATCAGTGGAATGGGGCGGAACCAAGAGACCCAGTACTTC
J: TRBJ2-7; D: -; size: many; V: TRBV5-1; CDR3: CASSPDRSYEQYF; DNA: TGTGCCAGTTCGCCGGACAGATCCTACGAGCAGTACTTC
J: TRBJ2-2; D: -; size: -; V: TRBV30; CDR3: CAWSWGNTGELFF; DNA: TGTGCCTGGAGTTGGGGGAACACCGGGGAGCTGTTTTTT
J: TRBJ2-1; D: TRBD2; size: many; V: TRBV7-9; CDR3: CAGQLAGGSYNEQFF; DNA: TGTGCCGGACAACTAGCGGGAGGATCCTACAATGAGCAGTTCTTC
J: TRBJ2-1; D: -; size: few; V: TRBV7-9; CDR3: CASSAGGLYNEQFF; DNA: TGTGCCAGCAGTGCCGGGGGTTTGTACAATGAGCAGTTCTTC
J: TRBJ2-5; D: -; size: many; V: TRBV7-6; CDR3: CASSSQANLQETQYF; DNA: TGTGCCAGCAGCTCCCAAGCTAACCTCCAAGAGACCCAGTACTTC
J: TRBJ2-7; D: TRBD1; size: few; V: TRBV7-6; CDR3: CASSLAGTGWPYEQYF; DNA: TGTGCCAGCAGCCTAGCTGGGACAGGGTGGCCCTACGAGCAGTACTTC
J: TRBJ2-3; D: -; size: few; V: TRBV12-3/TRBV12-4; CDR3: CASSGRGIITDTQYF; DNA: TGTGCCAGCAGTGGGAGGGGGATCATTACAGATACGCAGTATTTT
J: TRBJ2-5; D: TRBD1; size: few; V: TRBV10-3; CDR3: CATRQGVRETQYF; DNA: TGTGCCACTCGACAGGGGGTGAGGGAGACCCAGTACTTC
J: TRBJ2-5; D: TRBD1; size: -; V: TRBV2; CDR3: CASRVLGQVKETQYF; DNA: TGTGCCAGCAGGGTTTTGGGACAGGTGAAAGAGACCCAGTACTTC
J: TRBJ2-5; D: -; size: -; V: TRBV28; CDR3: CASSLMAGLETQYF; DNA: TGTGCCAGCAGTTTGATGGCAGGGTTAGAGACCCAGTACTTC
J: TRBJ1-2; D: -; size: -; V: TRBV29-1; CDR3: CSVGVDYGYTF; DNA: TGCAGCGTCGGGGTTGACTATGGCTACACCTTC
J: TRBJ1-5; D: -; size: few; V: TRBV29-1; CDR3: CSAAGGENQPQHF; DNA: TGCAGCGCGGCGGGGGGGGAGAATCAGCCCCAGCATTTT
J: TRBJ1-1; D: -; size: -; V: TRBV13; CDR3: CASSLGWTGNTEAFF; DNA: TGTGCCAGCAGCTTAGGTTGGACCGGGAACACTGAAGCTTTCTTT